A single sample gave rise to the 24 T cell receptor beta chains below, sequenced in a study of cytomegalovirus exposure and HLA in healthy donors. The PCR was carried out with 60 Vbeta primers and 13 Jbeta primers. Repertoires were generated with immunoSEQ multiplex PCR, while TCRdb's copy carries only in-frame clones and drops some. The sample comprises tens of thousands of clones, about four fifths of which are singletons, and approximately 15% rests with the top ten. The specimen sequenced was PBMCs. Receptors originate from a woman aged 40 to 50 in good health and CMV-seropositive.

The chain couples TRBV6-1 to TRBJ2-7, with 8 bases fitting TRBD1. V shed 5 bases and J 5 bases; nucleotides not matched to a gene: 5. The CDR3 covers 13 residues. Germline loops: CDR1 MNHNS, CDR2 SASEGT. CDR3 DNA sequence: TGTGCCAGCAGTCCCCAGACAGGGGACGAGCAGTACTTC. This translates into CASSPQTGDEQYF.

The J gene is TRBJ2-7, the V gene TRBV29-1; the D gene is possibly TRBD1 (5 bases). This CDR3 has 10 residues. The germline CDR1 and CDR2 sequences are SQVTM and ANQGSEA. V lost 4 bases and J lost 7, with 8 bases in between. The CDR3 sequence: CSVGGPEQYF. The CDR3 DNA is TGCAGCGTTGGGGGCCCGGAGCAGTACTTC.

This sequence joins TRBV13 and TRBJ2-7; 11 nucleotides line up with TRBD1. The CDR3 is 14 amino acids. With 4 bases clipped from V and 2 bases from J, the junction kept 1 base outside the gene matches. The germline gives CDR1 PRHDT, CDR2 FYEKMQ (reference sequence). The CDR3 nucleotides are TGTGCCAGCAGCTCGGGACAGGGGGCCTACGAGCAGTACTTC. Translating it yields CASSSGQGAYEQYF. Full variable domain (rest looked up from reference TRBV13 and TRBJ2-7): AAGVIQSPRHLIKEKRETATLKCYPIPRHDTVYWYQQGPGQDPQFLISFYEKMQSDKGSIPDRFSAQQFSDYHSELNMSSLELGDSALYFCASSSGQGAYEQYFGPGTRLTVT.

The chain joins TRBV28 to TRBJ1-5; D perhaps matches TRBD1 (6 bases). CDR1 is MDHEN and CDR2 is SYDVKM in the germline V gene. V gave up 4 bases and J gave up 7 bases, with 14 bases separating them. The CDR3 is made up of 14 amino acids. The CDR3, as DNA: TGTGCCAGCAGTTCCCCACCAGGGGTGCAGCCCCAGCATTTT. This translates into CASSSPPGVQPQHF.

J is TRBJ1-3 and V is TRBV19; perhaps TRBD1 as D (6 bases). V shed 7 bases and J shed 4 bases, with 17 bases lying between them. The CDR3 loop spans 15 amino acids. In germline, CDR1 is LNHDA, CDR2 SQIVND (reference sequence). CDR3 sequence (DNA): TGTGCCAGTACCCGAGCCGACAGGTCCGGAAACACCATATATTTT. This translates into CASTRADRSGNTIYF. Looking up the rest from reference TRBV19 and TRBJ1-3 gives the full variable domain: DGGITQSPKYLFRKEGQNVTLSCEQNLNHDAMYWYRQDPGQGLRLIYYSQIVNDFQKGDIAEGYSVSREKKESFPLTVTSAQKNPTAFYLCASTRADRSGNTIYFGEGSWLTVV.

This chain links TRBV11-2 with TRBJ2-1, with TRBD1 matching 7 bases. The CDR3 totals 16 residues. Germline trimming cut 2 bases from V and 3 bases from J; bases unmatched to any gene: 7. Germline V lookup: CDR1 SGHAT, CDR2 FQNNGV. The CDR3 DNA sequence: TGTGCCAGCAGCTTACGACAGGGTCCTGTCTACAATGAGCAGTTCTTC. As protein: CASSLRQGPVYNEQFF.

In this sample, this clone turned up a few times. The genes are TRBV28 and TRBJ1-5; D perhaps matches TRBD1 (6 bases). The CDR3 spans 14 residues. Trimming took off 4 bases at V and 0 bases at J, with 7 bases between the two ends. Per the germline V gene, CDR1 is MDHEN and CDR2 is SYDVKM. DNA for the CDR3: TGTGCCAGCAGTTGGGACATTAGCAATCAGCCCCAGCATTTT. Protein sequence: CASSWDISNQPQHF.

This chain connects TRBV6-6 to TRBJ2-3; possible D gene TRBD1, 6 bases. The CDR3 runs 16 residues. Trimming pared 7 bases from V and 3 bases from J, leaving 20 bases between. CDR1 MNHNY and CDR2 SVGAGI come from the germline V gene (reference sequence). The CDR3: CASTSRGNSMTDTQYF. The CDR3, as DNA: TGTGCCAGCACCTCGAGGGGGAATAGTATGACAGATACGCAGTATTTT.

This clone was picked up one time. The chain recombines TRBV12-5 with TRBJ1-1, with TRBD1 matching 10 bases. Losses at the gene ends were 6 bases for V and 11 bases for J; bases not matched to a gene: 6. The CDR3 length is 12 residues. Germline CDR1 and CDR2: LGHNT and FRNRAP. The CDR3 is CASGLGQGKAFF. CDR3 in DNA: TGTGCTAGTGGCCTGGGACAGGGGAAGGCTTTCTTT.

The V call is TRBV9, the J call TRBJ1-4; 10 bases align to TRBD1. This CDR3 is built from 17 residues. V gave up 3 bases and J gave up 8 bases; unmatched junction bases: 13. Germline CDR1 SGDLS, CDR2 YYNGEE. Written as DNA, the CDR3 is TGTGCCAGCAGCGACCACCGGGACAGGGGAGGAAGAGAAAAACTGTTTTTT. It is translated as CASSDHRDRGGREKLFF. Full variable domain (rest looked up from reference TRBV9 and TRBJ1-4): DSGVTQTPKHLITATGQRVTLRCSPRSGDLSVYWYQQSLDQGLQFLIQYYNGEERAKGNILERFSAQQFPDLHSELNLSSLELGDSALYFCASSDHRDRGGREKLFFGSGTQLSVL.

The chain joins TRBV25-1 to TRBJ2-7; 7 bases are shared with TRBD1. Germline CDR1 is MGHDK and CDR2 is SYGVNS. The V segment lost 1 base and the J segment 2 bases; nucleotides outside the gene matches: 2. There are 14 residues in the CDR3. CDR3 in DNA: TGTGCCAGCAGTGAATTGGGACAGACCTACGAGCAGTACTTC. The encoded protein is CASSELGQTYEQYF.

The chain combines TRBV6-1 with TRBJ1-1, with D tentatively TRBD1 (5 bases). CDR3 length: 13 residues. CDR1 and CDR2 (germline): MNHNS, SASEGT. V dropped 2 bases and J dropped 4 bases, with 8 bases sitting between them. CDR3 loop: CASSELGLTEAFF. The CDR3 DNA reads TGTGCCAGCAGTGAATTGGGGCTCACTGAAGCTTTCTTT.

A few counts support this clone. V and J are TRBV6-5 and TRBJ2-7; a weak D match, TRBD2 (6 bases). The CDR3 runs to 14 residues. The germline V and J ends were trimmed by 0 bases and 3 bases, with 9 bases remaining between them. Per the germline V gene, CDR1 is MNHEY and CDR2 is SVGAGI. The CDR3 spells CASSYSEGVYEQYF. The CDR3 DNA reads as TGTGCCAGCAGTTACTCGGAGGGAGTCTACGAGCAGTACTTC.

This chain uses TRBV25-1 with TRBJ1-1, with 11 bases aligning to TRBD1. The CDR3 consists of 12 residues. Per germline, CDR1 MGHDK and CDR2 SYGVNS. The V segment lost 11 bases and the J segment 5 bases; nucleotides outside the gene matches: 4. CDR3 sequence reads: CAGQGAGTEAFF. CDR3 bases: TGTGCCGGACAGGGGGCAGGTACTGAAGCTTTCTTT.

The V gene is TRBV6-1, the J gene TRBJ1-4, with D tentatively TRBD1 (5 bases). CDR3 length equals 12 residues. Germline V lookup: CDR1 MNHNS, CDR2 SASEGT. The germline V and J ends were trimmed by 2 bases and 8 bases, with 6 bases remaining between them. CDR3 protein: CASSENREKLFF. The CDR3, as DNA: TGTGCCAGCAGTGAAAACAGGGAAAAACTGTTTTTT.

The J gene is TRBJ1-2, the V gene TRBV6-5, with TRBD1 identical over 8 bases. This CDR3 spans 16 amino acids. V gave up 2 bases and J gave up 8 bases; unmatched junction bases: 13. In germline, CDR1 is MNHEY, CDR2 SVGAGI. The CDR3 loop is CASSYLPDRASGGYTF. The CDR3 DNA is TGTGCCAGCAGTTACCTCCCGGACAGGGCGTCAGGAGGCTACACCTTC.

The V and J genes are TRBV18 and TRBJ1-5; 9 bases are shared with TRBD1. CDR3 size: 15 residues. V was clipped by 3 bases and J by 4 bases; unmatched bases: 4. Germline V gives CDR1 KGHSH, CDR2 LQKENI. CDR3 protein: CASSPPGQGNQPQHF. The CDR3 DNA reads as TGTGCCAGCTCACCGCCGGGACAGGGAAATCAGCCCCAGCATTTT.

As regards this clone: A junction end diverges from the germline sequence, so it may reflect a read error. V and J are TRBV27 and TRBJ2-7; the match to TRBD1 covers 10 bases. The germline CDR1 and CDR2 sequences are MNHEY and SMNVEV (reference sequence). The CDR3 sequence is 15 residues long. The CDR3, as DNA: TGTGCCAGCAGTTCGACAGGGACAGGGGCTTCCCCTAATTCTTTC. This translates into CASSSTGTGASPNSF.

This clone was detected only a few times. The chain employs TRBV5-1 and TRBJ2-3; TRBD1 matches at 8 bases. Trimming took 4 bases from V and 4 from J; bases not matched to a gene: 14. The CDR3 is made up of 17 amino acids. Per the germline V gene, CDR1 is SGHRS and CDR2 is YFSETQ. In nucleotides, the CDR3 is TGCGCCAGCAGCCAACGTAGGACAGGGCTAATTGCAGATACGCAGTATTTT. Translating gives CASSQRRTGLIADTQYF.

The gene calls are TRBV9 and TRBJ2-2; 10 positions agree with TRBD2. Germline V gene lookup returns CDR1 SGDLS and CDR2 YYNGEE. Unmatched junction bases numbered 13, after V lost 4 bases and J lost 7 bases. This CDR3 has 17 amino acids. CDR3 amino acids: CASSSSSGTSVSGELFF. CDR3 in DNA: TGTGCCAGCAGCTCTTCATCCGGGACTAGCGTCAGCGGGGAGCTGTTTTTT.

V gene TRBV18 combines with J gene TRBJ1-3; D is uncertain. Germline V CDR1 and CDR2: KGHSH, LQKENI. The CDR3 totals 14 residues. Trimming took off 5 bases at V and 0 bases at J, with 8 bases between the two ends. The CDR3 DNA reads TGTGCCAGCTCAAGAGAGAGCTCTGGAAACACCATATATTTT. Amino acid sequence: CASSRESSGNTIYF.

CDR3 in amino acids: CASSRGQGAGNNEQYF. The CDR3 DNA reads as TGTGCCAGCAGCCGAGGACAGGGGGCGGGTAACAACGAGCAGTACTTC. The chain recombines TRBV11-1 with TRBJ2-7, with 11 bases that match TRBD1. CDR3 length equals 16 residues. V shed 5 bases and J 5 bases; nucleotides not matched to a gene: 11. Germline CDR1 is SGHAT and CDR2 is FQDESV (reference sequence).

The chain carries TRBV7-3 and TRBJ2-5; D call uncertain. CDR3 length: 13 residues. Germline V gives CDR1 SGHTA, CDR2 FQGTGA. V lost 0 bases, J lost 3 bases, and 5 bases lay in between. CDR3 nucleotides: TGTGCCAGCAGCTTAACACCTAAAGAGACCCAGTACTTC. This gives the protein CASSLTPKETQYF. The whole variable domain, remainder taken from reference TRBV7-3 and TRBJ2-5, is GAGVSQTPSNKVTEKGKYVELRCDPISGHTALYWYRQSLGQGPEFLIYFQGTGAADDSGLPNDRFFAVRPEGSVSTLKIQRTERGDSAVYLCASSLTPKETQYFGPGTRLLVL.

V is TRBV6-1 and J is TRBJ2-7; D possibly corresponds to TRBD1 (6 bases). From germline, CDR1 is MNHNS and CDR2 SASEGT. The CDR3 extends over 16 amino acids. Trimming shortened V by 2 bases and J by 0 bases, and 14 bases separated the two germline ends. In nucleotides, the CDR3 is TGTGCCAGCAGTGAAATTCAGACAGGCGGCTCCTACGAGCAGTACTTC. This sequence encodes CASSEIQTGGSYEQYF.